These T cell receptor beta chains were read from a single sample in a study of shared clonotypes between healthy human individuals. Only in-frame clones appear in the TCRdb table, and some are missing; sequencing was by immunoSEQ multiplex PCR. The sample consists of just over 2,000,000 clones, about 95% of them appearing once. Sequenced: naive CD8+ T cells sorted from blood. The source is a man younger than 35 in good health. CDR3s include the opening cysteine and the closing phenylalanine or tryptophan. The D gene is left open where the match is weak. Size is omitted from some rows. Given values are once, few, many or a class for expanded clones.

>TRBJ2-1|NA|few|TRBV19
CASSPHRRDNEQFF
TGTGCCAGTAGCCCCCATAGGCGGGACAATGAGCAGTTCTTC
>TRBJ1-4|NA|once|TRBV19
CASSATALSNEKLFF
TGTGCCAGTAGTGCGACCGCCCTCAGTAATGAAAAACTGTTTTTT
>TRBJ1-1|NA|NA|TRBV15
CATSRPSDGLNTEAFF
TGTGCCACCAGCAGACCAAGTGACGGACTTAACACTGAAGCTTTCTTT
>TRBJ2-5|TRBD1|once|TRBV7-9
CASSFSTGRDQETQYF
TGTGCCAGCAGCTTTTCGACAGGGCGCGACCAAGAGACCCAGTACTTC
>TRBJ1-6|NA|NA|TRBV2
CASSEGTGFDSPLHF
TGTGCCAGCAGTGAGGGGACGGGATTCGATTCACCCCTCCACTTT
>TRBJ2-5|NA|NA|TRBV19
CARTLTRKETQYF
TGTGCCAGGACCTTAACTAGAAAAGAGACCCAGTACTTC
>TRBJ2-2|NA|NA|TRBV29-1
CSAILTGELFF
TGCAGCGCCATTCTAACCGGGGAGCTGTTTTTT
>TRBJ2-1|NA|NA|TRBV6-5
CASSYRGNEQFF
TGTGCCAGCAGTTATCGGGGAAATGAGCAGTTCTTC
>TRBJ2-3|NA|NA|TRBV6-6
CASSPSTDTQYF
TGTGCCAGCAGTCCAAGCACAGATACGCAGTATTTT
>TRBJ2-7|TRBD1|NA|TRBV7-9
CASSQSGTGGSYEQYF
TGTGCCAGCAGCCAATCCGGGACAGGCGGCTCCTACGAGCAGTACTTC
>TRBJ2-3|TRBD2|NA|TRBV28
CATRPSASGMADTQYF
TGTGCCACCCGTCCCTCGGCTAGCGGGATGGCAGATACGCAGTATTTT
>TRBJ2-7|TRBD1|NA|TRBV28
CASSPTGEQYF
TGTGCCAGCAGTCCGACAGGGGAGCAGTACTTC
>TRBJ2-3|TRBD1|NA|TRBV7-2
CASSHRTGRSADTQYF
TGTGCCAGCAGTCATAGGACAGGGAGGTCGGCAGATACGCAGTATTTT
>TRBJ2-5|TRBD1|NA|TRBV6-5
CASSVDREETQYF
TGTGCCAGCAGTGTGGACAGGGAAGAGACCCAGTACTTC
>TRBJ1-1|NA|NA|TRBV10-1
CASSEALGANTEAFF
TGCGCCAGCAGTGAGGCCTTAGGGGCGAACACTGAAGCTTTCTTT
>TRBJ2-3|NA|NA|TRBV15
CATSGTERGTDTQYF
TGTGCCACCAGCGGGACGGAACGGGGCACAGATACGCAGTATTTT
>TRBJ1-2|NA|NA|TRBV5-6
CASSFQGSGYTF
TGTGCCAGCAGCTTCCAGGGCAGTGGCTACACCTTC
>TRBJ1-5|NA|NA|TRBV25-1
CASNQELSNQPQHF
TGTGCCAGCAACCAGGAGTTAAGCAATCAGCCCCAGCATTTT
>TRBJ2-2|NA|NA|TRBV9
CASSYASVETGELFF
TGTGCCAGCAGCTATGCGTCGGTCGAGACCGGGGAGCTGTTTTTT
>TRBJ1-2|NA|NA|TRBV5-6
CASSPTGPSGYGYTF
TGTGCCAGCAGTCCTACGGGTCCCTCAGGCTATGGCTACACCTTC
>TRBJ2-5|NA|NA|TRBV4-1
CASSQDRGGSGETQYF
TGCGCCAGCAGCCAAGATAGAGGTGGGTCCGGGGAGACCCAGTACTTC
>TRBJ1-3|NA|NA|TRBV7-8
CASSLGGGSGNTIYF
TGTGCCAGCAGCTTAGGTGGGGGCTCTGGAAACACCATATATTTT
>TRBJ2-1|NA|NA|TRBV7-9
CASSGLGGEGNEQFF
TGTGCCAGCAGCGGGCTCGGGGGCGAGGGCAATGAGCAGTTCTTC